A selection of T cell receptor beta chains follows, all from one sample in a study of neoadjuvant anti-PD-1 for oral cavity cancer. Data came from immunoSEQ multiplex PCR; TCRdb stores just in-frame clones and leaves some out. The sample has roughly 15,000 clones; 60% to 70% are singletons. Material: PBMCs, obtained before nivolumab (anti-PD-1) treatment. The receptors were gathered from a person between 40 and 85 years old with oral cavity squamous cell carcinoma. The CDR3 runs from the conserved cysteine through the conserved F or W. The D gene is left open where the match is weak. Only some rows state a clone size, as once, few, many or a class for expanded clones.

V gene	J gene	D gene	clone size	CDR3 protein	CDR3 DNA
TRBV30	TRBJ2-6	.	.	CAWSVLVTSSGANVLTF	TGTGCCTGGAGTGTACTGGTGACTAGCTCTGGGGCCAACGTCCTGACTTTC
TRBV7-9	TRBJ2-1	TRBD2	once	CASSLVGRIGRTYNEQFF	TGTGCCAGCAGCTTAGTGGGTCGAATCGGGAGGACTTACAATGAGCAGTTCTTC
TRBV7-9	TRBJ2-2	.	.	CASSLAGPDTGELFF	TGTGCCAGCAGCTTAGCCGGGCCCGACACCGGGGAGCTGTTTTTT
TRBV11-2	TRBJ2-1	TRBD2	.	CASKRGGNEQFF	TGTGCCAGCAAGCGCGGGGGGAATGAGCAGTTCTTC
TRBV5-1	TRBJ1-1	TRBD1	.	CASSLVGTGMNTEAFF	TGCGCCAGCAGCTTGGTGGGGACAGGTATGAACACTGAAGCTTTCTTT
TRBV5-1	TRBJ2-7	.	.	CASRYSLQGSDEQYF	TGCGCCAGCAGGTACTCCTTACAGGGCAGCGACGAGCAGTACTTC
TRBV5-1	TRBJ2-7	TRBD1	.	CASSLRTGQGNEQYF	TGCGCCAGCAGCCTGAGAACAGGACAGGGGAACGAGCAGTACTTC
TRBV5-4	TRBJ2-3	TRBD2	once	CASSLRLAGYKDTQYF	TGTGCCAGCAGCCTCCGACTAGCGGGGTATAAAGATACGCAGTATTTT
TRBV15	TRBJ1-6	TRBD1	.	CATSSGDRYNSPLHF	TGTGCCACCAGCAGTGGGGACAGGTATAATTCACCCCTCCACTTT
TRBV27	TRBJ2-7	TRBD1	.	CASRRQGVSYEQYF	TGTGCCAGCAGGCGACAGGGGGTTTCCTACGAGCAGTACTTC
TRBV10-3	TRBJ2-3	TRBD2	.	CAISEGKGLAGTDTQYF	TGTGCCATCAGTGAGGGGAAGGGACTAGCGGGAACAGATACGCAGTATTTT
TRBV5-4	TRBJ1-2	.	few	CASSLGGRAYGYTF	TGTGCCAGCAGCTTGGGTGGGCGGGCCTATGGCTACACCTTC
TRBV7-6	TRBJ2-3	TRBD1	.	CASSLMSGQSSTDTQYF	TGTGCCAGCAGCTTAATGTCGGGACAGTCTAGCACAGATACGCAGTATTTT
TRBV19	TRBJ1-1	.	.	CASSTTRRQDTEAFF	TGTGCCAGTAGTACAACTCGGAGACAGGACACTGAAGCTTTCTTT
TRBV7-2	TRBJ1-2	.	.	CASSLQGWGNYGYTF	TGTGCCAGCAGCTTACAGGGTTGGGGAAACTATGGCTACACCTTC
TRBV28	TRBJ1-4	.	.	CASSLGQFAGTNEKLFF	TGTGCCAGCAGCCTCGGACAATTTGCGGGAACTAATGAAAAACTGTTTTTT
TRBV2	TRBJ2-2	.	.	CASSEASGASGELFF	TGTGCCAGCAGTGAGGCCTCGGGGGCGTCGGGGGAGCTGTTTTTT
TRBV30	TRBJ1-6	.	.	CAWTQSPFVHQGTNSPLHF	TGTGCCTGGACTCAGTCGCCATTTGTCCACCAGGGCACAAATTCACCCCTCCACTTT
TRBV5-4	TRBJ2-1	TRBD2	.	CASSLLAGYDTEQFF	TGTGCCAGCAGCTTATTAGCGGGGTATGACACTGAGCAGTTCTTC
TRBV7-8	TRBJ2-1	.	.	CASSLKARLNEQFF	TGTGCCAGCAGCTTAAAGGCGCGGTTGAATGAGCAGTTCTTC
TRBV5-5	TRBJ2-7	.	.	CASSLAVRTYEQYF	TGTGCCAGCAGCTTGGCAGTACGTACCTACGAGCAGTACTTC
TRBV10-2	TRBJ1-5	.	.	CASTPLSNQPQHF	TGCGCCAGCACCCCACTTAGCAATCAGCCCCAGCATTTT
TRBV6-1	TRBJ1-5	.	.	CASSNRANQPQHF	TGTGCCAGCAGCAACAGGGCTAATCAGCCCCAGCATTTT
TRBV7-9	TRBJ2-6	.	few	CASFPAGANVLTF	TGTGCCAGTTTCCCAGCCGGGGCCAACGTCCTGACTTTC
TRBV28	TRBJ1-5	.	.	CASSHRPYKFLSDQPQHF	TGTGCCAGCAGCCATCGACCCTACAAATTCCTGAGTGATCAGCCCCAGCATTTT
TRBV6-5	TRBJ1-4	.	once	CASRGGEKLFF	TGTGCCAGCAGGGGTGGGGAAAAACTGTTTTTT
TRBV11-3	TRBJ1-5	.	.	CASSFGLPRQPQHF	TGTGCCAGCAGCTTCGGCCTACCCAGGCAGCCCCAGCATTTT
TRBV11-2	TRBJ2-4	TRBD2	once	CASSFPGTAGGKNIQYF	TGTGCCAGCAGCTTCCCCGGGACCGCGGGGGGCAAAAACATTCAGTACTTC
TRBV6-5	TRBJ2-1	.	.	CAARTDSSYNEQFF	TGTGCCGCAAGAACGGACAGCTCCTACAATGAGCAGTTCTTC
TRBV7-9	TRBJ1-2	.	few	CASSSSSSGYGYTF	TGTGCCAGCAGCTCATCCTCATCAGGTTATGGCTACACCTTC
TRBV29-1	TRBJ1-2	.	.	CSAEGTGGYTF	TGCAGCGCCGAAGGGACGGGCGGCTACACCTTC
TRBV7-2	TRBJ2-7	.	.	CASSLGGISYEQYF	TGTGCCAGCAGCTTAGGCGGAATCTCCTACGAGCAGTACTTC
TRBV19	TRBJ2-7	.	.	CASSGARHHEQYF	TGTGCCAGTAGTGGGGCCCGGCACCACGAGCAGTACTTC
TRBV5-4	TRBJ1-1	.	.	CASSFGPAEAFF	TGTGCCAGCAGCTTTGGACCGGCTGAAGCTTTCTTT
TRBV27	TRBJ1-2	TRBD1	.	CASSFSYGTGLIYGYTF	TGTGCCAGCAGTTTCAGTTATGGGACAGGACTGATCTATGGCTACACCTTC
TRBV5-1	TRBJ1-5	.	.	CASSLADSLNQPQHF	TGCGCCAGCAGCTTGGCTGACAGCCTCAATCAGCCCCAGCATTTT
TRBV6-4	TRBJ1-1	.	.	CASRGHLNTEAFF	TGTGCCAGCAGGGGACACCTTAACACTGAAGCTTTCTTT
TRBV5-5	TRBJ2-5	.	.	CASILALQETQYF	TGTGCCAGCATCCTAGCCCTCCAAGAGACCCAGTACTTC